This record looks at one TCR beta chain sequence and its context. The data belong to a study of blood T cell repertoires in COVID-19. In the study overall: Acute and convalescent COVID-19 specimens originated in the United States, Italy and Spain. T cells, B-cell-depleted T cells, or PBMCs supplied cDNA or gDNA.

Grouping used clinical history reported by participants in a survey and questionnaire. CDR3 length: 16 residues. Germline V gives CDR1 SGDLS, CDR2 YYNGEE. V shed 2 bases and J 5 bases; nucleotides not matched to a gene: 11. The repertoire was sequenced with immunoSEQ multiplex PCR; TCRdb's copy has only in-frame clones and lacks some. Of about 170,000 clones in the sample, around 83% were seen once. Sequenced material: PBMCs or T cells enriched from blood (not recorded which). V gene TRBV9 combines with J gene TRBJ1-2; 8 bases agree with TRBD1. This receptor was obtained from a woman in her forties or fifties in a cohort exposed to, infected with or recovered from COVID-19 (not recorded which). CDR3 nucleotides: TGTGCCAGCAGCGTCGGACAGGGATTAGACGTATATGGCTACACCTTC. This gives the protein CASSVGQGLDVYGYTF.